This TCR beta chain was sequenced in a study of radiation and T cells in renal cell carcinoma. As for the study in general: Nephrectomy followed 15 Gy stereotactic body radiation by 4 weeks.

Germline CDR1 is MGHDK and CDR2 is SYGVNS. The CDR3 is 14 residues long. Trimming left V 3 bases short and J 1 base short, with 6 bases between. As to time point: baseline pretreatment blood. The treatment: 15 Gy SBRT to primary tumor, nephrectomy 4 weeks later. Blood was sampled at baseline, 2 weeks and 4 weeks after SBRT. This clone came up once. Method: immunoSEQ multiplex PCR; TCRdb's copy keeps in-frame clones and lacks some. This sample has some 150,000 clones, with roughly 80% found just once. The genes are TRBV25-1 and TRBJ2-2; D ambiguous. This TCR was recovered from a woman aged 45-59 years with renal cell carcinoma. Sequencing was performed on blood, taken from a patient whose treatment included radiotherapy and nephrectomy. CDR3 nucleotides: TGTGCCAGCAGTGACGCTTTGAACACCGGGGAGCTGTTTTTT. It specifies CASSDALNTGELFF.